This is a list of T cell receptor beta chains from one sample in a study of glioma-infiltrating T cells. TCRdb reanalysed the multiplex PCR reads using MiXCR and keeps one entry per CDR3 protein. The profile covers roughly 10,000 distinct CDR3 sequences, with under 60% appearing a single time and less than 25% taken by the ten largest. The sequenced sample consisted of glioma tissue, nonneoplastic brain tissue, or PBMCs (not recorded which). These receptors came from a human donor with low-grade glioma or glioblastoma, undergoing nonglioma brain surgery, or in good health (not recorded which). The CDR3 runs from the conserved cysteine through the conserved F or W. A D gene is named only where the DNA matches it firmly. Clone size appears in some rows only: once, few, many, or a class for an expanded clone.

v_gene,abundance,d_gene,j_gene,CDR3nt,CDR3aa
TRBV20-1,large,-,TRBJ1-1,TGCAGTGCTAGGAAAGGGCAGTACACTGAAGCTTTCTTT,CSARKGQYTEAFF
TRBV28,medium-sized,-,TRBJ1-2,TGTGCCAGCAGTTTCGGACAGAACTATGGCTACACCTTC,CASSFGQNYGYTF
TRBV6-1,-,TRBD2,TRBJ2-7,TGTGCCAGCGTCGGGACTAGCGAGAGAACCTACGAGCAGTACTTC,CASVGTSERTYEQYF
TRBV28,-,TRBD2,TRBJ2-1,TGTGCCAGCAGTTACAATATCGGTGTAGCGGGACCTCGTTACAATAAGCAGTTCTTC,CASSYNIGVAGPRYNKQFF
TRBV7-2,medium-sized,TRBD1,TRBJ1-6,TGTGCCAGCAGCTTGGACAGGGGAATTGCCCCCCTCCACTTT,CASSLDRGIAPLHF
TRBV20-1,medium-sized,-,TRBJ1-6,TGCAGTGCTATAGACAGGTCCTATCTTTCACCCCTCCACTTT,CSAIDRSYLSPLHF
TRBV3-1,many,-,TRBJ2-1,TGTGCCATCAGCCAACGACTCAACCCGGACTATGAGCAGTTCTTC,CAISQRLNPDYEQFF
TRBV5-6,many,TRBD1,TRBJ1-1,TGTGCCAGCAGCCCGCTCGGGACAGCCCCACATGAAGCTTTCTTT,CASSPLGTAPHEAFF
TRBV12-3/TRBV12-4,few,TRBD1,TRBJ1-1,TGTGCCAGCACCCTGGGACAGTTGAACACTGAAGCTTTCTTT,CASTLGQLNTEAFF
TRBV7-2,many,-,TRBJ2-5,TGTGCCAGCAGCTTAGACAGGGAAGGGTCCCAAGAGACCCAGTACTTC,CASSLDREGSQETQYF
TRBV10-3,many,TRBD1,TRBJ1-4,TGTGCCATCGGGGGACAGCTCAATGAAAAACTGTTTTTT,CAIGGQLNEKLFF
TRBV3-1,-,-,TRBJ2-1,TGTGCCAGCAGCCAAGATTTTGACTCCTACAATGAGCAGTTCTTC,CASSQDFDSYNEQFF
TRBV7-2,medium-sized,TRBD1,TRBJ2-7,TGTGCCAGCAGCCCGGGACAGATGAGCTCCTACGAGCAGTACTTC,CASSPGQMSSYEQYF
TRBV28,-,-,TRBJ1-5,TGTGCCAGCAGGGGTGTGACAGGTGTTAATCATCACCCCCAGCATTTT,CASRGVTGVNHHPQHF
TRBV5-6,many,TRBD2,TRBJ2-2,TGTGCCAGCAGTTCGGGACTAGCGGGACTCCCCGGGGAGCTGTTTTTT,CASSSGLAGLPGELFF
TRBV20-1,-,-,TRBJ1-1,TGCAGTGCGAACGGGAAAAATGAAGCTTTCTTT,CSANGKNEAFF
TRBV28,-,-,TRBJ2-7,TGTGCCAGCACCAAGCCGGGTCTCTCCTACGAGCGGTACTTC,CASTKPGLSYERYF